This entry lists 10 T cell receptor beta chains sequenced from one sample in a study of T cells in women clearing cervical HPV infection. Data came from immunoSEQ multiplex PCR; TCRdb stores just in-frame clones and leaves some out. The sample includes approximately 24,000 clones. Sequenced material: blood buffy coat. These receptor sequences come from a woman between 18 and 70 years old with a cervical HPV16 infection that either progressed to CIN3+ or cleared (not recorded which).

Notes on this clone: Read coverage stops 3 residues before the CDR3 terminus; the germline J gene supplies the remainder. The chain is built from TRBV5-1 and TRBJ1-2, with D maybe TRBD1 (5 bases). The V end lost 0 bases, the J end lost 0 bases, and 9 bases lay between the germline ends. Germline CDR1 reads SGHRS; CDR2 reads YFSETQ. The CDR3 runs to 15 residues. This CDR3 is CASSLGGGSNYGYTF. CDR3 DNA, as far as it was read: TGCGCCAGCAGCTTGGGGGGCGGCTCTAACTATGGC. Supplemented by reference TRBV5-1 and TRBJ1-2, the full variable domain reads KAGVTQTPRYLIKTRGQQVTLSCSPISGHRSVSWYQQTPGQGLQFLFEYFSETQRNKGNFPGRFSGRQFSNSRSEMNVSTLELGDSALYLCASSLGGGSNYGYTFGSGTRLTVV.

About this clone itself: The read comes to an end 3 residues before the CDR3 does, leaving the germline J gene to fill in the end. This sequence joins TRBV2 and TRBJ2-1, with 7 bases matching TRBD2. The germline gives CDR1 SNHLY, CDR2 FYNNEI. V trimming: 5 bases; J trimming: 3 bases; junction bases outside the gene matches: 7. This CDR3 is built from 15 residues. CDR3 amino acids: CASSPEASGYNEQFF. The CDR3 bases that were read are TGTGCCAGCAGTCCAGAGGCTAGCGGCTACAATGAG. The full variable domain, with the rest looked up from reference TRBV2 and TRBJ2-1, is EPEVTQTPSHQVTQMGQEVILRCVPISNHLYFYWYRQILGQKVEFLVSFYNNEISEKSEIFDDQFSVERPDGSNFTLKIRSTKLEDSAMYFCASSPEASGYNEQFFGPGTRLTVL.

For this clone: The CDR3 goes on 3 residues after the read ends, and that part is filled in from the germline J gene. The same CDR3 arises from other DNA sequences in this sample as well. The chain combines TRBV18 with TRBJ2-7; D possibly uses TRBD1 or TRBD2 (5 bases each). The germline V gene encodes CDR1 KGHSH and CDR2 LQKENI. The CDR3 covers 17 residues. The germline V and J ends were trimmed by 6 bases and 2 bases, with 23 bases remaining between them. The CDR3 DNA, read in part, is TGTGCCAGCTCCCCCCCCATTTCGACCCGAGGGGCCTACGAG. As protein: CASSPPISTRGAYE. The whole CDR3 sequence is CASSPPISTRGAYEQYF. The full variable domain, with the rest looked up from reference TRBV18 and TRBJ2-7, is NAGVMQNPRHLVRRRGQEARLRCSPMKGHSHVYWYRQLPEEGLKFMVYLQKENIIDESGMPKERFSAEFPKEGPSILRIQQVVRGDSAAYFCASSPPISTRGAYEQYFGPGTRLTVT.

As for this clone: The CDR3 extends 3 residues past the end of the read, so its final part is completed from the germline J gene. The rearrangement links TRBV7-9 to TRBJ2-7; tentative D call: TRBD1 (5 bases). Germline loops: CDR1 SEHNR, CDR2 FQNEAQ (reference sequence). The V end was cut by 5 bases, the J end by 1 base, with 12 bases between. The CDR3 consists of 14 residues. The CDR3 bases that were read are TGTGCCAGCAGCCATGAAGACAGTTCCTACGAG. Residues: CASSHEDSSYE. From start to end, the CDR3 is CASSHEDSSYEQYF.

In terms of frequency, this clone is medium-sized. CDR3 DNA (partial): TGTGCCAGCGGCCGCCGCTCGTTTTCCCAAGAGACC. Protein sequence: CASGRRSFSQET. The full CDR3 protein is CASGRRSFSQETQYF. The chain employs TRBV2 and TRBJ2-5; D uncertain. The sequence runs out 3 residues before the end of the CDR3; the remainder is reconstructed from the germline J gene. CDR3 length equals 15 residues. Germline CDR1 SNHLY, CDR2 FYNNEI. Trimming took 8 bases from V and 1 from J, leaving 17 bases between them.

Points on this clone: The CDR3 is cut off 3 residues early in the read; its end comes from the germline J gene. The chain joins TRBV5-1 to TRBJ1-3; no clear D. There are 15 residues in the CDR3. The germline V and J ends were trimmed by 0 bases and 4 bases, with 11 bases remaining between them. The germline gives CDR1 SGHRS, CDR2 YFSETQ. Here the CDR3 reads CASSLGPGSGNTIYF. Incomplete CDR3 DNA: TGCGCCAGCAGCTTGGGCCCCGGTTCAGGAAACACC.

A word on this clone: The read finishes 3 residues shy of the CDR3 end, and the germline J gene is used to complete it. The chain employs TRBV5-1 and TRBJ1-1, with a possible D match to TRBD1 (5 bases). Germline assignment: CDR1 SGHRS and CDR2 YFSETQ. The CDR3 contains 13 residues. Trimming took off 4 bases at V and 0 bases at J, with 7 bases between the two ends. CDR3 protein: CASSTGVNTEAFF. The CDR3 bases that were read are TGCGCCAGCAGCACGGGGGTGAACACTGAA. The full variable domain, its missing parts supplied by reference TRBV5-1 and TRBJ1-1, is KAGVTQTPRYLIKTRGQQVTLSCSPISGHRSVSWYQQTPGQGLQFLFEYFSETQRNKGNFPGRFSGRQFSNSRSEMNVSTLELGDSALYLCASSTGVNTEAFFGQGTRLTVV.

Regarding this clone: The read comes to an end 3 residues before the CDR3 does, leaving the germline J gene to fill in the end. Other DNA sequences within the sample encode an identical CDR3. The chain carries TRBV18 and TRBJ1-3; a weak D match, TRBD1 (6 bases). Trimming removed 3 bases from V and 5 bases from J, with 17 bases in between. Germline CDR1 KGHSH, CDR2 LQKENI. The CDR3 loop spans 16 amino acids. CDR3 residues: CASSPLRGEGRNTIYF. CDR3 bases read: TGTGCCAGCTCACCGCTCAGGGGAGAAGGTAGAAACACC.

As to this clone: The CDR3 goes on 3 residues after the read ends, and that part is filled in from the germline J gene. V gene TRBV6-1 combines with J gene TRBJ1-5; D remains ambiguous. CDR1 is MNHNS and CDR2 is SASEGT in the germline V gene. V shed 4 bases and J shed 1 base, with 14 bases lying between them. The CDR3 contains 16 residues. This chain's CDR3 is CASSVVLGGSNQPQHF. The DNA read from the CDR3 is TGTGCCAGCAGTGTAGTTCTAGGAGGAAGCAATCAGCCC.

Incomplete CDR3 DNA: TGTGCCAGTTCACAGGGAGCGAACACTGAA. Translation gives CASSQGANTE. The CDR3 in its entirety is CASSQGANTEAFF. V gene TRBV28 combines with J gene TRBJ1-1; a possible D gene is TRBD1 (6 bases). The read falls 3 residues short of the CDR3 end, and the missing part is taken from the germline J gene. Trimming left V 9 bases short and J 1 base short, with 12 bases between. Germline CDR1 reads MDHEN; CDR2 reads SYDVKM. The CDR3 totals 13 residues.